The rows below give T cell receptor beta chains drawn from one sample of a study of cytomegalovirus exposure and HLA in healthy donors. Repertoires were generated with immunoSEQ multiplex PCR, while TCRdb's copy carries only in-frame clones and drops some. The sample yields approximately 75,000 clones, around 80% seen once. Input material: PBMCs. The receptors originated from a man aged 65 to 85 in good health and CMV-seropositive. CDR3s include the opening cysteine and the closing phenylalanine or tryptophan. D genes are given only for firm matches. Rows give clone size only sometimes, using once, few, many, or a class for an expanded clone.

d_gene: TRBD2; j_gene: TRBJ2-7; abundance: .; v_gene: TRBV5-1; CDR3nt: TGCGCCAGCAGCTTGTTGCCTAGCGGGATATCCGGGATCTACGAGCAGTACTTC; CDR3aa: CASSLLPSGISGIYEQYF
d_gene: .; j_gene: TRBJ1-1; abundance: .; v_gene: TRBV2; CDR3nt: TGTGCCAGCCACCGGGACTCAGGCACTGAAGCTTTCTTT; CDR3aa: CASHRDSGTEAFF
d_gene: TRBD1; j_gene: TRBJ1-2; abundance: once; v_gene: TRBV19; CDR3nt: TGTGCCAGTAGTATAGATGTACCCGCCGGGACAGGGTATGGCTACACCTTC; CDR3aa: CASSIDVPAGTGYGYTF
d_gene: .; j_gene: TRBJ2-5; abundance: .; v_gene: TRBV28; CDR3nt: TGTGCCAGCGGGAGGACTGCGGCCCGCCAAGAGACCCAGTACTTC; CDR3aa: CASGRTAARQETQYF
d_gene: TRBD1; j_gene: TRBJ2-7; abundance: .; v_gene: TRBV5-1; CDR3nt: TGCGCCAGCAGCTTGGCGCAGGGGGCAAACGAGCAGTACTTC; CDR3aa: CASSLAQGANEQYF
d_gene: TRBD1; j_gene: TRBJ2-7; abundance: .; v_gene: TRBV28; CDR3nt: TGTGCCAGCGGGGCCGGGGACAGGGTACGGGGGGAGCAGTACTTC; CDR3aa: CASGAGDRVRGEQYF
d_gene: .; j_gene: TRBJ1-2; abundance: .; v_gene: TRBV6-4; CDR3nt: TGTGCCAGCAGTGACTCGCGGGCGCGCGGCTACACCTTC; CDR3aa: CASSDSRARGYTF
d_gene: .; j_gene: TRBJ2-7; abundance: .; v_gene: TRBV30; CDR3nt: TGTGCCTATACCGACAGCTCCTACGAGCAGTACTTC; CDR3aa: CAYTDSSYEQYF
d_gene: TRBD2; j_gene: TRBJ2-7; abundance: once; v_gene: TRBV27; CDR3nt: TGTGCCAACCCCCCTGCCGGGCTAGCGGCAGCCCAGCAGTACTTC; CDR3aa: CANPPAGLAAAQQYF
d_gene: TRBD1; j_gene: TRBJ1-2; abundance: .; v_gene: TRBV30; CDR3nt: TGTGCGGGGGACAGCTCTAACTATGGCTACACCTTC; CDR3aa: CAGDSSNYGYTF
d_gene: TRBD2; j_gene: TRBJ2-7; abundance: .; v_gene: TRBV7-9; CDR3nt: TGTGCCAGCAGCTTAGCAGGCGGGAGGGGGTACGAGCAGTACTTC; CDR3aa: CASSLAGGRGYEQYF
d_gene: .; j_gene: TRBJ2-7; abundance: .; v_gene: TRBV6-6; CDR3nt: TGTGCCAGCAGTTACTCGAGGGACTCGTCGTGGCAGTACTTC; CDR3aa: CASSYSRDSSWQYF
d_gene: .; j_gene: TRBJ2-1; abundance: .; v_gene: TRBV5-1; CDR3nt: TGCGCCAGCAGCCCTAGCCCGAGCTCCTACAATGAGCAGTTCTTC; CDR3aa: CASSPSPSSYNEQFF
d_gene: .; j_gene: TRBJ2-5; abundance: .; v_gene: TRBV7-3; CDR3nt: TGTGCCAGCAGCTTAATGGGGGGTGAAGAGACCCAGTACTTC; CDR3aa: CASSLMGGEETQYF
d_gene: TRBD1; j_gene: TRBJ1-1; abundance: .; v_gene: TRBV23-1; CDR3nt: TGCGCCAGCGACAGGGTAGGCACTGAAGCTTTCTTT; CDR3aa: CASDRVGTEAFF
d_gene: TRBD1; j_gene: TRBJ1-2; abundance: .; v_gene: TRBV28; CDR3nt: TGTGCCACCCCCAAGGACAGGGGGGTTAACTATGGCTACACCTTC; CDR3aa: CATPKDRGVNYGYTF
d_gene: .; j_gene: TRBJ2-5; abundance: .; v_gene: TRBV2; CDR3nt: TGTGCCAGCACCCCAGGGTGGGGCGGCGAGACCCAGTACTTC; CDR3aa: CASTPGWGGETQYF
d_gene: .; j_gene: TRBJ1-1; abundance: few; v_gene: TRBV5-1; CDR3nt: TGCGCCAGCAGCTTGTCGGACACTGAAGCTTTCTTT; CDR3aa: CASSLSDTEAFF
d_gene: .; j_gene: TRBJ2-1; abundance: .; v_gene: TRBV5-1; CDR3nt: TGCGCCAGCAGCTTGACAGGGAAGCCCTACAATGAGCAGTTCTTC; CDR3aa: CASSLTGKPYNEQFF
d_gene: .; j_gene: TRBJ2-5; abundance: .; v_gene: TRBV10-1; CDR3nt: TGCGCCAGCAGTGATACGGGGGAGGAGACCCAGTACTTC; CDR3aa: CASSDTGEETQYF
d_gene: TRBD1; j_gene: TRBJ2-7; abundance: few; v_gene: TRBV5-1; CDR3nt: TGCGCCAGCAGAGGGACAGAATCATACGAGCAGTACTTC; CDR3aa: CASRGTESYEQYF
d_gene: .; j_gene: TRBJ2-7; abundance: .; v_gene: TRBV6-1; CDR3nt: TGTGCCAGCAGACTAGGAACCTACGAGCAGTACTTC; CDR3aa: CASRLGTYEQYF
d_gene: .; j_gene: TRBJ2-3; abundance: .; v_gene: TRBV5-6; CDR3nt: TGTGCCAGCACCCTAACTAGCTCCACAGATACGCAGTATTTT; CDR3aa: CASTLTSSTDTQYF
d_gene: TRBD1; j_gene: TRBJ1-2; abundance: once; v_gene: TRBV10-3; CDR3nt: TGTGCCATCAGTTCAGACAGGGAGAATGGCTACACCTTC; CDR3aa: CAISSDRENGYTF
d_gene: TRBD1; j_gene: TRBJ2-7; abundance: .; v_gene: TRBV6-5; CDR3nt: TGTGCCAGCACCCGGGGGACAGGGATCTACGAGCAGTACTTC; CDR3aa: CASTRGTGIYEQYF
d_gene: TRBD2; j_gene: TRBJ2-7; abundance: .; v_gene: TRBV7-2; CDR3nt: TGTGCCAGCACCCCGACTAGCGGGGGCTACGAGCAGTACTTC; CDR3aa: CASTPTSGGYEQYF
d_gene: TRBD1; j_gene: TRBJ1-2; abundance: .; v_gene: TRBV5-1; CDR3nt: TGCGCCAGCAGCTCCTCAGGGGGATGGGGCTACACCTTC; CDR3aa: CASSSSGGWGYTF
d_gene: .; j_gene: TRBJ1-1; abundance: .; v_gene: TRBV30; CDR3nt: TGTGCCTGGAACGGTCGCCACACTGAAGCTTTCTTT; CDR3aa: CAWNGRHTEAFF
d_gene: .; j_gene: TRBJ1-5; abundance: .; v_gene: TRBV19; CDR3nt: TGTGCCAGTAGTATCAGGAGGGACAATCAGCCCCAGCATTTT; CDR3aa: CASSIRRDNQPQHF
d_gene: .; j_gene: TRBJ2-3; abundance: .; v_gene: TRBV29-1; CDR3nt: TGCAGCGTTGTGGGCTCAGATACGCAGTATTTT; CDR3aa: CSVVGSDTQYF
d_gene: .; j_gene: TRBJ1-1; abundance: .; v_gene: TRBV5-8; CDR3nt: TGTGCCAGCAGCTTGTCGGCAGGGGAGAACACTGAAGCTTTCTTT; CDR3aa: CASSLSAGENTEAFF
d_gene: .; j_gene: TRBJ2-2; abundance: .; v_gene: TRBV4-3; CDR3nt: TGCGCCAGCAGCCAAGAACAGGGATACACCGGGGAGCTGTTTTTT; CDR3aa: CASSQEQGYTGELFF
d_gene: TRBD2; j_gene: TRBJ2-5; abundance: medium-sized; v_gene: TRBV27; CDR3nt: TGTGCCAGCAGTTCACAGGGAGTGGGAGCGGGAGTATCTCAAGAGACCCAGTACTTC; CDR3aa: CASSSQGVGAGVSQETQYF
d_gene: .; j_gene: TRBJ2-1; abundance: .; v_gene: TRBV15; CDR3nt: TGTGCCACCAGCCCCACTAGTACCCTTGAGCAGTTCTTC; CDR3aa: CATSPTSTLEQFF
d_gene: TRBD2; j_gene: TRBJ2-5; abundance: once; v_gene: TRBV5-1; CDR3nt: TGCGCCAGCAGCGCGGGTCTAGCGGGGGGAAGAGAGACCCAGTACTTC; CDR3aa: CASSAGLAGGRETQYF
d_gene: .; j_gene: TRBJ2-5; abundance: .; v_gene: TRBV5-4; CDR3nt: TGTGCCAGCAGCCTGCAGGGGCAAGAGACCCAGTACTTC; CDR3aa: CASSLQGQETQYF
d_gene: .; j_gene: TRBJ2-7; abundance: few; v_gene: TRBV30; CDR3nt: TGTGCCTGGAGTGTACTCCTACGCTCCTACGAGCAGTACTTC; CDR3aa: CAWSVLLRSYEQYF
d_gene: TRBD1; j_gene: TRBJ1-4; abundance: .; v_gene: TRBV5-4; CDR3nt: TGTGCCAGCAGGGACAGCGGGACAGGGGTTGAAAAACTGTTTTTT; CDR3aa: CASRDSGTGVEKLFF
d_gene: TRBD1; j_gene: TRBJ2-7; abundance: .; v_gene: TRBV18; CDR3nt: TGTGCCAGCTCCCTGGGGGACAGGGTGCTCGAGCAGTACTTC; CDR3aa: CASSLGDRVLEQYF
d_gene: TRBD1; j_gene: TRBJ1-5; abundance: .; v_gene: TRBV2; CDR3nt: TGTGCCAGCAGTGAAGGCAGGGGGCTTCAGCCCCAGCATTTT; CDR3aa: CASSEGRGLQPQHF
d_gene: TRBD1; j_gene: TRBJ2-2; abundance: few; v_gene: TRBV6-5; CDR3nt: TGTGCCAGCCAGGACAGGGGTGGCACCGGGGAGCTGTTTTTT; CDR3aa: CASQDRGGTGELFF
d_gene: TRBD2; j_gene: TRBJ2-3; abundance: .; v_gene: TRBV29-1; CDR3nt: TGCAGCGTTGTGGGGACTAGCGGTGACACAGATACGCAGTATTTT; CDR3aa: CSVVGTSGDTDTQYF
d_gene: TRBD2; j_gene: TRBJ2-2; abundance: once; v_gene: TRBV25-1; CDR3nt: TGTGCCAGCAGGGGCGGGGGGGCCAACGGGGAGCTGTTTTTT; CDR3aa: CASRGGGANGELFF
d_gene: TRBD1; j_gene: TRBJ1-1; abundance: .; v_gene: TRBV9; CDR3nt: TGTGCCAGCAGCGCGACAGGGTGGAACACTGAAGCTTTCTTT; CDR3aa: CASSATGWNTEAFF
d_gene: TRBD2; j_gene: TRBJ2-1; abundance: .; v_gene: TRBV27; CDR3nt: TGTGCCAGCCGCTTAGCGGGGGCCTACAATGAGCAGTTCTTC; CDR3aa: CASRLAGAYNEQFF
d_gene: .; j_gene: TRBJ2-2; abundance: .; v_gene: TRBV11-2; CDR3nt: TGTGCCAGCAGCCTACGGGACTTTACGAACACCGGGGAGCTGTTTTTT; CDR3aa: CASSLRDFTNTGELFF
d_gene: .; j_gene: TRBJ1-1; abundance: .; v_gene: TRBV2; CDR3nt: TGTGCCAGCAGGGACAGAGGACGCGCTTTCTTT; CDR3aa: CASRDRGRAFF
d_gene: .; j_gene: TRBJ2-2; abundance: .; v_gene: TRBV18; CDR3nt: TGTGCCAGCTCACCGAGGGCAGCAACCGGGGAGCTGTTTTTT; CDR3aa: CASSPRAATGELFF
d_gene: .; j_gene: TRBJ2-7; abundance: .; v_gene: TRBV6-5; CDR3nt: TGTGCCAGCAGTTACGCAGGCCGAACCTACGAGCAGTACTTC; CDR3aa: CASSYAGRTYEQYF